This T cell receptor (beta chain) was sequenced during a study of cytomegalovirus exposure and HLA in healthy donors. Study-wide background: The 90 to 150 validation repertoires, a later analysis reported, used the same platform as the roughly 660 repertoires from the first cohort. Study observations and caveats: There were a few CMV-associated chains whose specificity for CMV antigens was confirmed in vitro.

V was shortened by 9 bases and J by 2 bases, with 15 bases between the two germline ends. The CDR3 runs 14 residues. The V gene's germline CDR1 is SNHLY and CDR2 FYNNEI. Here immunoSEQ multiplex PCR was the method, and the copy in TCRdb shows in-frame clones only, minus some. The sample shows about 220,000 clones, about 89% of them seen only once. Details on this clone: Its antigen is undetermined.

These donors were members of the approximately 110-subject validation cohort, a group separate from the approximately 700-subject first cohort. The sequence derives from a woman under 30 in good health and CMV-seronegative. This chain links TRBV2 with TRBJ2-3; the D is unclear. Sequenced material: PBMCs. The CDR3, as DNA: TGTGCCAGTGGGTCGGCGGTTATCACAGATACGCAGTATTTT. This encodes CASGSAVITDTQYF.